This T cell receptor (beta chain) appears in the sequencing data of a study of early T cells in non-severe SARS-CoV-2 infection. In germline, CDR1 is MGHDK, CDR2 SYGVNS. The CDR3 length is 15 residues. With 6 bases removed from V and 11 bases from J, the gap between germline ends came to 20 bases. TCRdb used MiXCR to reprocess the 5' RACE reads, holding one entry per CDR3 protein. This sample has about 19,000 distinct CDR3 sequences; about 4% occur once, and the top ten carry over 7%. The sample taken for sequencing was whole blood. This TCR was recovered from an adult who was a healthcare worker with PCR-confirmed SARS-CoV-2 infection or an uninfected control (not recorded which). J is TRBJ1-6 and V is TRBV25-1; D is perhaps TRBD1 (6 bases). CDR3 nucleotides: TGTGCCAGCAGGAAGGACAGCCCGTTGAATCCACCCCTCCACTTT. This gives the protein CASRKDSPLNPPLHF.